This is a list of T cell receptor beta chains from one sample in a study of blood T cell repertoires in COVID-19. Clones were read by immunoSEQ multiplex PCR, and TCRdb kept only the in-frame ones, dropping some. The sample contains fewer than 200,000 clones, roughly 79% of which appear only once. The specimen was peripheral blood. These receptors came from an elderly woman with COVID-19, enrolled during active disease. Both conserved end residues are part of each CDR3. D genes are given only for firm matches. Part of the rows lack a size; the others show once, few, many or a class for expanded clones.

v_call,j_call,d_call,clone_size,cdr3_nt,cdr3_aa
TRBV7-9,TRBJ1-6,TRBD1,few,TGTGCCAGCAGTTTGGGACAGGGGGATAATTCACCCCTCCACTTT,CASSLGQGDNSPLHF
TRBV5-5,TRBJ1-2,NA,NA,TGTGCCAGCAGCTTGGCCCAGGGGTACGGCTACACCTTC,CASSLAQGYGYTF
TRBV5-5,TRBJ1-5,NA,NA,TGTGCCAGCAGCTTGTCTTATAGCAATCAGCCCCAGCATTTT,CASSLSYSNQPQHF
TRBV3-1/TRBV3-2,TRBJ2-1,NA,NA,TGTGCCAGCAGCCGTCCTTCCTACCTAGGGGAAGAACAGTTCTTC,CASSRPSYLGEEQFF
TRBV6-6,TRBJ1-2,NA,NA,TGTGCCAGCAGTTACAAGGGGGTTGGGAAGCGTGGCTACACCTTC,CASSYKGVGKRGYTF
TRBV4-1,TRBJ1-5,NA,few,TGCGCCAGCAGCCAAGATTGGGGGGGAAGGCAGCCCCAGCATTTT,CASSQDWGGRQPQHF
TRBV30,TRBJ1-6,TRBD1,NA,TGTGCCTGGAGTTACAGGGGTAGCAATTCACCCCTCCACTTT,CAWSYRGSNSPLHF
TRBV28,TRBJ1-1,TRBD1,NA,TGTGCCAGCAGTTTCTTCCGTCCGGGACAGGGATGGACTGAAGCTTTCTTT,CASSFFRPGQGWTEAFF
TRBV30,TRBJ2-3,NA,NA,TGTGCCTGGAGTAAGGACAGAAACACAGATACGCAGTATTTT,CAWSKDRNTDTQYF
TRBV10-2,TRBJ1-3,TRBD1,NA,TGCGCCAGCAGTCAACAGGGGACTGGAAACACCATATATTTT,CASSQQGTGNTIYF
TRBV6-4,TRBJ2-3,NA,few,TGTGCCAGCAGCCCGATGACAGGCGGAGATACGCAGTATTTT,CASSPMTGGDTQYF
TRBV14,TRBJ2-2,NA,once,TGTGCCAGCAGCCAAGAGAGACAAGCCGGGGAGCTGTTTTTT,CASSQERQAGELFF
TRBV5-4,TRBJ2-3,TRBD1,few,TGTGCCAGCAGCAGCGAGGCAGGGGGTGGCACAGATACGCAGTATTTT,CASSSEAGGGTDTQYF
TRBV28,TRBJ1-4,NA,NA,TGTGCCAGCAGCAGACAGCTGGCAACTAATGAAAAACTGTTTTTT,CASSRQLATNEKLFF
TRBV6-1,TRBJ1-1,NA,NA,TGTGCCAGCAGTGATTATGTGAACACTGAAGCTTTCTTT,CASSDYVNTEAFF
TRBV5-1,TRBJ2-5,TRBD1,once,TGCGCCAGCAGCTTGGCGGGACAGCTTAAAGAGACCCAGTACTTC,CASSLAGQLKETQYF
TRBV27,TRBJ2-3,TRBD2,NA,TGTGCCAGCGTCGAGGGGGGTGCGGGAGGAAGAGATACGCAGTATTTT,CASVEGGAGGRDTQYF
TRBV5-1,TRBJ1-5,TRBD1,few,TGCGCCAGCAGCAAGACAGGGAATCAGCCCCAGCATTTT,CASSKTGNQPQHF
TRBV6-6,TRBJ2-7,TRBD1,NA,TGTGCCAGCAGCGGGACAGGGGGCCACGAGCAGTACTTC,CASSGTGGHEQYF
TRBV6-1,TRBJ1-4,NA,NA,TGTGCCAGCAGTGAACCGGGGGGCGAAAAACTGTTTTTT,CASSEPGGEKLFF
TRBV10-2,TRBJ2-3,TRBD1,NA,TGCGCCAGCGGACCGGGACAGAGCACAGATACGCAGTATTTT,CASGPGQSTDTQYF
TRBV5-1,TRBJ1-2,TRBD1,few,TGCGCCAGCAGCTCGTCGACAGGGGCCCTTATTTACTATGGCTACACCTTC,CASSSSTGALIYYGYTF
TRBV19,TRBJ1-6,NA,NA,TGTGCCACTCTATCCGGGGGGTCCCGCGGGGCACCCCTCCACTTT,CATLSGGSRGAPLHF
TRBV12-3/TRBV12-4,TRBJ2-7,NA,NA,TGTGCCAGCAGTTTATTTCTGGGCAACGAGCAGTACTTC,CASSLFLGNEQYF
TRBV6-2/TRBV6-3,TRBJ1-6,TRBD1,NA,TGTGCCAGCAGTTACGGACAGGGAAGCTCCTATAATTCACCCCTCCACTTT,CASSYGQGSSYNSPLHF
TRBV27,TRBJ2-7,NA,NA,TGTGCCAGCAGTCGCGGAGGGCCGAACGAGCAGTACTTC,CASSRGGPNEQYF
TRBV9,TRBJ2-1,NA,NA,TGTGCCAGCAGCAGTGTAAAGGGAAGCGGCCCCTACAATGAGCAGTTCTTC,CASSSVKGSGPYNEQFF
TRBV19,TRBJ1-4,NA,NA,TGTGCCAGTAGTATAGCCCCGGCGGGTAATGAAAAACTGTTTTTT,CASSIAPAGNEKLFF
TRBV5-1,TRBJ2-7,TRBD1,NA,TGCGCCAGCAGCTTCCAACCTACGGGACAGGGGGCTGGAGAGCAGTACTTC,CASSFQPTGQGAGEQYF
TRBV16,TRBJ1-1,TRBD1,NA,TGTGCCAGCAGCCAGCGGGACAGATCATCGAACACTGAAGCTTTCTTT,CASSQRDRSSNTEAFF
TRBV5-1,TRBJ2-5,TRBD2,NA,TGCGCCAGCAGCATCGGGACTACAATACAAGAGACCCAGTACTTC,CASSIGTTIQETQYF
TRBV10-3,TRBJ2-1,TRBD2,NA,TGTGCCATCAAGGCGGGACTAGCGCCCTACAATGAGCAGTTCTTC,CAIKAGLAPYNEQFF
TRBV30,TRBJ1-1,NA,NA,TGTGCCTGGAGTGTCCGCCCAGGCACTGAAGCTTTCTTT,CAWSVRPGTEAFF
TRBV7-2,TRBJ2-7,NA,NA,TGTGCCAGCAGCTTAGCGTATATCAGGACATCCGCCTACGAGCAGTACTTC,CASSLAYIRTSAYEQYF
TRBV5-1,TRBJ2-3,NA,NA,TGCGCCAGCAGCTTCAGGGTTCTCGGCACAGATACGCAGTATTTT,CASSFRVLGTDTQYF
TRBV5-8,TRBJ1-1,TRBD1,NA,TGTGCCAGCAGCCCAGGGGGCCTTCAAGCTTTCTTT,CASSPGGLQAFF
TRBV4-2,TRBJ1-5,TRBD1,few,TGTGCCAGCAGCCAAGATAAGGGACAGGGGTTCAATCAGCCCCAGCATTTT,CASSQDKGQGFNQPQHF
TRBV19,TRBJ1-3,NA,NA,TGTGCCAGTAGGATGAAGGGGACTGGAAACACCATATATTTT,CASRMKGTGNTIYF
TRBV19,TRBJ2-4,NA,NA,TGTGCCAGTAGGATCAGACAGGGTGAACCGGGGGAGTACTTC,CASRIRQGEPGEYF
TRBV6-2/TRBV6-3,TRBJ1-2,NA,NA,TGTGCCAGCAGTTACCGGGGAGGCTACACCTTC,CASSYRGGYTF
TRBV2,TRBJ2-4,TRBD1,NA,TGTGCCAGCAGCGCTAACAGGGGGGTAGAGAACATTCAGTACTTC,CASSANRGVENIQYF
TRBV28,TRBJ2-7,TRBD1,NA,TGTGCCAGCAGTTTCCGAGCCTACAGGGGCGAGCAGTACTTC,CASSFRAYRGEQYF
TRBV7-3,TRBJ2-3,NA,NA,TGTGCCAGCAGCTTAGACCGTGGAGCAGATACGCAGTATTTT,CASSLDRGADTQYF
TRBV18,TRBJ2-2,NA,NA,TGTGCCAGCTCACCCTCGAAGGGGGTGGATGCCGGGGAGCTGTTTTTT,CASSPSKGVDAGELFF
TRBV5-1,TRBJ1-2,TRBD1,NA,TGCGCCAGCAGCTTGGAAGGGACAGGGGTAAGATTGGACTATGGCTACACCTTC,CASSLEGTGVRLDYGYTF
TRBV2,TRBJ2-5,TRBD2,NA,TGTGCCAGCAGTGATCGGGAGGGCGAGACCCAGTACTTC,CASSDREGETQYF
TRBV7-2,TRBJ1-1,NA,few,TGTGCCAGCAGCCCCGACAGGAGGACTGAAGCTTTCTTT,CASSPDRRTEAFF
TRBV5-4,TRBJ2-1,TRBD2,NA,TGTGCCGGCAGCGGCGCGGGAGGGCCATCCAGTGAGCAGTTCTTC,CAGSGAGGPSSEQFF
TRBV2,TRBJ1-6,TRBD1,once,TGTGCCAGCGGCCCCCACAGGGGAACGAATTCACCCCTCCACTTT,CASGPHRGTNSPLHF
TRBV30,TRBJ1-1,NA,once,TGTGCCTGGAGTGTGGGGGGATACATGAACACTGAAGCTTTCTTT,CAWSVGGYMNTEAFF
TRBV29-1,TRBJ1-1,TRBD1,NA,TGCAGCGTCCGAACAGGGGGAAACACTGAAGCTTTCTTT,CSVRTGGNTEAFF
TRBV2,TRBJ2-1,TRBD2,NA,TGTGCCAGCAGTGGGACTAGCGGGTACAATGAGCAGTTCTTC,CASSGTSGYNEQFF
TRBV3-1/TRBV3-2,TRBJ2-5,NA,few,TGTGCCAGCAGCCAAGGGAGGAGCCAAGAGACCCAGTACTTC,CASSQGRSQETQYF
TRBV4-2,TRBJ1-2,NA,NA,TGTGCCAGCAGCCAAGATCCGCGGTATGGCTACACCTTC,CASSQDPRYGYTF